A single sample is the source of the 21 T cell receptor beta chains below, sequenced in a study of shared clonotypes between healthy human individuals. Positively selected for CCR7, the CD45RO-negative cells used as naive CD8 cells excluded terminally differentiated effector memory CD45RA+ cells. Sequencing used immunoSEQ multiplex PCR; TCRdb keeps in-frame clones, though not all of them. The table shows 2 million to 2.5 million clones, with roughly 91% occurring only once. Material: naive CD8+ T cells from PBMCs. Receptors were obtained from a man between 18 and 29 years old in good health. Some clones in this sample may be carry-over from other donors' samples.

V is TRBV5-6 and J is TRBJ1-1, with 7 positions matching TRBD1. The germline gives CDR1 SGHDT, CDR2 YYEEEE. CDR3 length: 14 residues. V was pared by 3 bases and J by 2 bases, with 4 bases of the junction left unmatched. The chain's CDR3 is CASSYQGGNTEAFF. As DNA, the CDR3 is TGTGCCAGCAGCTACCAGGGGGGTAACACTGAAGCTTTCTTT.

V usage is TRBV19 and J usage is TRBJ2-5; D is possibly TRBD1 (5 bases). Germline V lookup: CDR1 LNHDA, CDR2 SQIVND (reference sequence). The CDR3 length is 18 residues. The V and J ends lost 3 bases and 0 bases respectively, with 20 bases between them. CDR3 in amino acids: CASSIPHCQGRDQETQYF. In DNA, the CDR3 is TGTGCCAGTAGTATCCCCCATTGCCAGGGCAGGGACCAAGAGACCCAGTACTTC.

The chain joins TRBV11-2 to TRBJ2-3; 9 nucleotides line up with TRBD2. The J segment lost 4 bases and the V segment lost 5 bases, leaving 10 bases of the junction unmatched. In germline, CDR1 is SGHAT, CDR2 FQNNGV. CDR3 length: 16 amino acids. DNA for the CDR3: TGTGCCAGCAGCGAAGGCGGCGGGAGGGGTGCAGATACGCAGTATTTT. Translating it yields CASSEGGGRGADTQYF.

This clone was observed a few times. As DNA, the CDR3 is TGTGCCAGCAGCCCCGTCGACAGTTATTATGGCTACACCTTC. Encoded protein: CASSPVDSYYGYTF. The rearrangement links TRBV7-9 to TRBJ1-2; perhaps TRBD1 as D (5 bases). Looked up from germline, CDR1 is SEHNR and CDR2 is FQNEAQ (reference sequence). The CDR3 sequence is 14 residues long. The ends were cut back, 5 bases at V and 5 bases at J, with 15 bases in the middle.

V gene TRBV6-6 combines with J gene TRBJ1-5; D remains ambiguous. The germline CDR1 and CDR2 sequences are MNHNY and SVGAGI (reference sequence). The V end lost 7 bases, the J end lost 2 bases, and 12 bases lay between the germline ends. The CDR3 is 14 residues long. The CDR3 loop is CASTQGFRNQPQHF. In DNA, the CDR3 is TGTGCCAGCACCCAAGGGTTTCGCAATCAGCCCCAGCATTTT.

The rearrangement uses TRBV4-1 and TRBJ2-2; 15 nucleotides match TRBD2. Per the germline V gene, CDR1 is MGHRA and CDR2 is YSYEKL. With V trimmed by 4 bases and J by 7 bases, 10 bases remained unmatched. The CDR3 spans 18 residues. The CDR3 is CASSLRTSGRVWLGELFF. The CDR3 region has the DNA TGCGCCAGCAGCCTCCGGACTAGCGGGAGGGTATGGCTCGGGGAGCTGTTTTTT.

This clone was detected only once. The J gene is TRBJ1-1, the V gene TRBV19; TRBD1 is a possible D gene (5 bases). CDR1 is LNHDA, CDR2 SQIVND, per germline (reference sequence). This CDR3 has 14 residues. Deletions cut 5 bases from V and 7 bases from J, with 17 bases between. CDR3 in amino acids: CASSAYNRMSEAFF. The CDR3 DNA sequence: TGTGCCAGTAGTGCCTATAACAGGATGAGTGAAGCTTTCTTT.

To note about this clone: Other nucleotide sequences in the sample specify the same CDR3. The V call is TRBV6-5, the J call TRBJ2-7; D not resolved. Germline V CDR1 and CDR2: MNHEY, SVGAGI. This CDR3 has 15 residues. The V gene lost 0 bases and the J gene lost 1 base, with 10 bases spanning the gap. The CDR3 DNA reads TGTGCCAGCAGTTACTCAGGGTCCGTATCCTACGAGCAGTACTTC. Its translation: CASSYSGSVSYEQYF.

The CDR3 DNA is TGTGCCAGCAGTCCGTGGGACAGGGGGCCTGAAGCTTTCTTT. Its translation is CASSPWDRGPEAFF. The chain joins TRBV28 to TRBJ1-1; TRBD1 matches at 12 bases. This CDR3 is 14 amino acids long. The V gene end was trimmed by 5 bases and the J gene end by 6 bases; junction bases not matched to a gene: 4. Germline V gives CDR1 MDHEN, CDR2 SYDVKM.

CDR3 nucleotide sequence: TGTGCCAGCAGTGAATCGGGGACAGGATACACTGAAGCTTTCTTT. Its translation: CASSESGTGYTEAFF. The J gene is TRBJ1-1, the V gene TRBV25-1; 8 nucleotides line up with TRBD1. Germline CDR1 reads MGHDK; CDR2 reads SYGVNS. This CDR3 comprises 15 residues. V lost 1 base and J lost 3; bases outside the gene matches: 4.

The gene calls are TRBV7-9 and TRBJ2-1; D possibly corresponds to TRBD2 (5 bases). The ends were cut back, 5 bases at V and 7 bases at J, with 18 bases in the middle. The CDR3 runs to 15 residues. Germline CDR1 reads SEHNR; CDR2 reads FQNEAQ (reference sequence). The CDR3 loop reads CASSPQLGFGNEQFF. CDR3 DNA: TGTGCCAGCAGCCCACAACTAGGGTTCGGAAATGAGCAGTTCTTC.

This clone was found a few times. The V gene is TRBV27, the J gene TRBJ2-1, with 7 bases aligning to TRBD2. The CDR3 loop spans 14 amino acids. Germline V gives CDR1 MNHEY, CDR2 SMNVEV (reference sequence). The ends lost 5 bases at V and 5 bases at J; junction bases unmatched: 6. CDR3 nucleotides: TGTGCCAGCAGTATAGAGCGGGGAGACAATGAGCAGTTCTTC. This translates into CASSIERGDNEQFF.

The chain recombines TRBV9 with TRBJ2-7, with D tentatively TRBD2 (5 bases). Germline V lookup: CDR1 SGDLS, CDR2 YYNGEE. Trimming shortened V by 3 bases and J by 2 bases, and 18 bases separated the two germline ends. This CDR3 contains 16 residues. The CDR3 sequence is CASSALERAGTYEQYF. The DNA of the CDR3 is TGTGCCAGCAGCGCCTTAGAAAGGGCGGGTACCTACGAGCAGTACTTC.

As concerns this clone: Other DNA sequences in this specimen translate into the identical CDR3. The rearrangement joins TRBV28 to TRBJ2-7; D remains unclear. The CDR3 runs 14 residues. The germline CDR1 and CDR2 sequences are MDHEN and SYDVKM. Between the trimmed V and J ends, which lost 1 base and 0 bases, there was a span of 7 bases. The CDR3 DNA sequence: TGTGCCAGCAGTTTATCGGCGAACTCCTACGAGCAGTACTTC. Amino acids: CASSLSANSYEQYF.

The CDR3 protein is CASRYPNYGYTF. The CDR3 bases are TGTGCCAGCAGATACCCTAACTATGGCTACACCTTC. This chain uses TRBV28 with TRBJ1-2; no firm D call. In germline, CDR1 is MDHEN, CDR2 SYDVKM. With 6 bases removed from V and 0 bases from J, the gap between germline ends came to 5 bases. This CDR3 has 12 residues.

The V and J genes are TRBV7-8 and TRBJ2-7; 8 positions match TRBD1. Per germline, CDR1 SGHVS and CDR2 FQNEAQ. This CDR3 has 16 residues. J gave up 8 bases and V 0 bases, and 12 bases lay outside the gene matches. CDR3 sequence (DNA): TGTGCCAGCAGCTTAGCGCGGGGCAGGGGGCTGGGTCAGCAGTACTTC. Amino acid sequence: CASSLARGRGLGQQYF.

The V and J genes are TRBV28 and TRBJ2-5, with 8 bases matching TRBD2. The trim removed 6 bases at V and 5 bases at J, leaving 5 bases unmatched. Germline V gene sequence: CDR1 MDHEN, CDR2 SYDVKM. The CDR3 covers 13 residues. The CDR3 coding sequence is TGTGCCAGCAGAATCGGGAGGGACGAGACCCAGTACTTC. Amino acids: CASRIGRDETQYF.

Note on this clone: Other DNA sequences in this sample translate to the same CDR3. The chain recombines TRBV9 with TRBJ1-3; D is uncertain. Germline V gene data show CDR1 as SGDLS and CDR2 as YYNGEE. This CDR3 region has 12 residues. V dropped 1 base and J dropped 4 bases, with 3 bases sitting between them. CDR3 nucleotides: TGTGCCAGCAGCGTACCCGGAAACACCATATATTTT. Translating gives CASSVPGNTIYF.

The chain couples TRBV5-8 to TRBJ2-3; TRBD2 agrees at 11 bases. This CDR3 comprises 15 residues. With V trimmed by 3 bases and J by 1 base, 1 base remained unmatched. The germline V gene encodes CDR1 SGHTS and CDR2 YDEGEE. CDR3 sequence reads: CASSWGLAGTDTQYF. For the CDR3, the DNA is TGTGCCAGCAGCTGGGGACTAGCGGGCACAGATACGCAGTATTTT. The complete variable domain, with remaining parts taken from reference TRBV5-8 and TRBJ2-3, reads EAGVTQSPTHLIKTRGQQATLRCSPISGHTSVYWYQQALGLGLQFLLWYDEGEERNRGNFPPRFSGRQFPNYSSELNVNALELEDSALYLCASSWGLAGTDTQYFGPGTRLTVL.

The chain combines TRBV10-3 with TRBJ1-2; D call uncertain. This CDR3 is 12 amino acids long. V lost 2 bases and J lost 5, with 6 bases in between. The germline gives CDR1 ENHRY, CDR2 SYGVKD. CDR3 sequence (DNA): TGTGCCATCAGTGAGACAGATTATGGCTACACCTTC. Residues: CAISETDYGYTF.

The chain employs TRBV10-1 and TRBJ2-3; 8 nucleotides align to TRBD2. This CDR3 is built from 17 residues. Per the germline V gene, CDR1 is WNHNN and CDR2 is SYGVQD (reference sequence). V was pared by 2 bases and J by 1 base, with 8 bases of the junction left unmatched. CDR3 DNA sequence: TGCGCCAGCAGTGAGGATAAAGCGGGAGAGCGCACAGATACGCAGTATTTT. Protein: CASSEDKAGERTDTQYF.